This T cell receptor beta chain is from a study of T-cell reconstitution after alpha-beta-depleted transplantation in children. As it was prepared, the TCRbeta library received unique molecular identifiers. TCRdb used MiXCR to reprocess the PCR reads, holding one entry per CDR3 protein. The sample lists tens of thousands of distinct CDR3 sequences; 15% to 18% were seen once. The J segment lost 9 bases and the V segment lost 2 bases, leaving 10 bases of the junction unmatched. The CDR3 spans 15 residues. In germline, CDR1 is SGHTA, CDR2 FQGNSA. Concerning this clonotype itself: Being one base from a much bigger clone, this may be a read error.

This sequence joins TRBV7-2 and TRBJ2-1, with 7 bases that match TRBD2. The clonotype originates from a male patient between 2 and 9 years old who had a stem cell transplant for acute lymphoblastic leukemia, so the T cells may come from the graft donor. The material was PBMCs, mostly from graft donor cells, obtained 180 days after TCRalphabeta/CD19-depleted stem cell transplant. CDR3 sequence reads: CASSLRQRGLGEQFF. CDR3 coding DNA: TGTGCCAGCAGCTTACGCCAGCGGGGATTGGGTGAGCAGTTCTTC.